This T cell receptor (beta chain) was documented in a study of cytomegalovirus exposure and HLA in healthy donors. Turning to the study itself: The approximately 130 validation repertoires and the approximately 670 first-cohort repertoires shared a platform, a later analysis reported. Notes on the study in general: First-cohort TCR clusters were later found to tend to co-occur in the 120 or so validation repertoires. In vitro work confirmed that a few CMV-associated chains recognize CMV antigens.

CDR1 SEHNR and CDR2 FQNEAQ come from the germline V gene (reference sequence). V shed 6 bases and J shed 3 bases, with 8 bases lying between them. This CDR3 is built from 13 residues. Comments on this clone: Its antigen remains unidentified.

Data came from immunoSEQ multiplex PCR; TCRdb stores just in-frame clones and leaves some out. The table has over 250,000 clones, 80% to 90% seen once; the top ten hold 1%. Separation from the roughly 680-subject first cohort characterized the roughly 120-subject validation cohort, to which the donors belonged. What was sequenced was PBMCs. V and J are TRBV7-9 and TRBJ2-2, with D possibly being TRBD1 (5 bases). This clonotype was obtained from a woman under 30 in good health and CMV-seronegative. The CDR3 bases are TGTGCCAGCAGTTACAGGCACACCGGGGAGCTGTTTTTT. It codes for CASSYRHTGELFF.